This TCR beta chain comes out of a study of T cells in Graves' hyperthyroidism and ophthalmopathy. Study details: Any treatment followed the collection of peripheral blood at initial diagnosis.

Using RNA transcripts as the source, TCR beta CDR3 regions were amplified. The TCR CDR3 first-round RT-PCR relied on the HTBI primer set. Each CDR3 protein gets one entry after TCRdb re-called the multiplex PCR reads with MiXCR. The data hold approximately 600,000 distinct CDR3 sequences, with about a sixth observed a single time. Aged 18 to 65, the patients had hyperthyroidism that was newly diagnosed and had lasted under 2 months. Researchers barred patients who had uncontrolled infection, other autoimmune disease, pregnancy or lactation. The CDR3 sequence is 12 residues long. Looked up from germline, CDR1 is DFQATT and CDR2 is SNEGSKA (reference sequence). V lost 3 bases, J lost 5 bases, and 10 bases lay in between.

Source material: blood. The rearrangement links TRBV20-1 to TRBJ1-2; D not resolved. The source is a woman in her twenties or thirties with Graves' hyperthyroidism. CDR3 coding DNA: TGCAGTGCTAGGCCCCCCTTATATGGCTACACCTTC. Translating it yields CSARPPLYGYTF.